Each of the 27 T cell receptor beta chains below was sequenced from the same sample in a study of cytomegalovirus exposure and HLA in healthy donors. Assay: immunoSEQ multiplex PCR; the TCRdb copy retains only in-frame clones and omits some. This sample has some 110,000 clones; less than 90% occur once, and the top ten carry 4.4%. The sequenced sample was PBMCs. These receptors came from a man younger than 30 in good health and CMV-seropositive.

V usage is TRBV30 and J usage is TRBJ2-1; 10 bases agree with TRBD1. V gave up 8 bases and J gave up 6 bases; unmatched junction bases: 7. Germline lookup yields CDR1 GTSNPN and CDR2 SVGIG (reference sequence). The CDR3 sequence is 13 residues long. Here the CDR3 DNA reads TGTGCCGGTGACCGGGACAGGGGCAATGAGCAGTTCTTC. It translates to CAGDRDRGNEQFF.

This clone was seen just once. The rearrangement uses TRBV15 and TRBJ1-2; tentative D call: TRBD1 (6 bases). This CDR3 has 17 residues. V was shortened by 0 bases and J by 0 bases, with 14 bases between the two germline ends. Germline V gives CDR1 LNHNV, CDR2 YYDKDF (reference sequence). CDR3 loop: CATSRDQGTRANYGYTF. CDR3 bases: TGTGCCACCAGCAGAGATCAGGGGACCAGGGCTAACTATGGCTACACCTTC. Drawing the rest from reference TRBV15 and TRBJ1-2, the complete variable domain is DAMVIQNPRYQVTQFGKPVTLSCSQTLNHNVMYWYQQKSSQAPKLLFHYYDKDFNNEADTPDNFQSRRPNTSFCFLDIRSPGLGDTAMYLCATSRDQGTRANYGYTFGSGTRLTVV.

The sample holds a few counts of this clone. As DNA, the CDR3 is TGCGCCAGCAGCCAAGGGGTCGGGAATGAAAAACTGTTTTTT. The encoded protein is CASSQGVGNEKLFF. The chain couples TRBV4-3 to TRBJ1-4; the D is unclear. Trimming took 1 base from V and 5 from J, leaving 8 bases between them. CDR3 size: 14 residues. Germline values: CDR1 LGHNA, CDR2 YSLEER.

V gene TRBV2 combines with J gene TRBJ1-3, with 7 bases matching TRBD1. J lost 0 bases, V lost 2 bases, and 13 bases had no gene match. Germline CDR1 reads SNHLY; CDR2 reads FYNNEI. The CDR3 spans 19 residues. The CDR3 region is CASSEWGTPTGSSGNTIYF. DNA of the CDR3: TGTGCCAGCAGTGAATGGGGTACGCCGACAGGGAGCTCTGGAAACACCATATATTTT.

The V and J genes are TRBV4-2 and TRBJ1-5; D possibly corresponds to TRBD1 (5 bases). Germline loops: CDR1 LGHNA, CDR2 YNFKEQ. V lost 6 bases, J lost 5 bases, and 14 bases lay in between. The CDR3 covers 14 residues. CDR3 protein: CASRAGDLDQPQHF. The CDR3 coding sequence is TGTGCCAGCAGGGCGGGGGACTTGGATCAGCCCCAGCATTTT.

V is TRBV15 and J is TRBJ1-4; D unresolved. Germline V gives CDR1 LNHNV, CDR2 YYDKDF (reference sequence). Trimming cost V 0 bases and J 14 bases, with 13 bases left between them. The CDR3 has 13 amino acids. As DNA, the CDR3 is TGTGCCACCAGCAGAGATTACGGCAGCGGGCTGTTTTTT. Its translation: CATSRDYGSGLFF.

This chain connects TRBV4-2 to TRBJ1-2; D is uncertain. This CDR3 is 16 amino acids long. V lost 0 bases and J 5 bases, leaving 16 bases between the germline ends. CDR1 and CDR2 from the germline V gene are LGHNA and YNFKEQ. CDR3 nucleotides: TGTGCCAGCAGCCAAGATAGCGGGCAGAGGGAATATGGCTACACCTTC. Translated: CASSQDSGQREYGYTF.

The chain employs TRBV10-3 and TRBJ1-3; TRBD1 agrees at 10 bases. Losses at the gene ends were 5 bases for V and 1 base for J; bases not matched to a gene: 14. The CDR3 length is 19 residues. CDR1 and CDR2 (germline): ENHRY, SYGVKD. CDR3 bases: TGTGCCATCAGTAACCGGGACAGGGGCTCTCAAACTTCTGGAAACACCATATATTTT. Its protein is CAISNRDRGSQTSGNTIYF.

This chain links TRBV28 with TRBJ1-2; the D is unclear. The CDR3 is made up of 15 amino acids. V was cut by 3 bases and J by 5 bases, with 16 bases left in between. Germline V gene sequence: CDR1 MDHEN, CDR2 SYDVKM. The CDR3 spells CASSFGRAVGYGYTF. CDR3 DNA sequence: TGTGCCAGCAGTTTCGGGCGGGCAGTTGGTTATGGCTACACCTTC.

The chain joins TRBV29-1 to TRBJ2-1, with D uncertain. Trimming pared 4 bases from V and 0 bases from J, leaving 10 bases between. CDR1 is SQVTM and CDR2 is ANQGSEA in the germline V gene. The CDR3 runs 14 residues. CDR3 coding DNA: TGCAGCGTTGTGTCCCGCAGCTCCTACAATGAGCAGTTCTTC. It codes for CSVVSRSSYNEQFF.

This sequence joins TRBV19 and TRBJ2-3, with TRBD1 as a possible D gene (5 bases). Germline V gives CDR1 LNHDA, CDR2 SQIVND (reference sequence). CDR3 length: 12 amino acids. V was shortened by 7 bases and J by 4 bases, with 9 bases between the two germline ends. This chain's CDR3 is CASNQGPDTQYF. The CDR3 DNA reads TGTGCCAGTAATCAGGGCCCAGATACGCAGTATTTT. The variable domain in full, with the rest retrieved from reference TRBV19 and TRBJ2-3, is DGGITQSPKYLFRKEGQNVTLSCEQNLNHDAMYWYRQDPGQGLRLIYYSQIVNDFQKGDIAEGYSVSREKKESFPLTVTSAQKNPTAFYLCASNQGPDTQYFGPGTRLTVL.

This rearrangement joins TRBV7-2 to TRBJ2-5; 7 nucleotides align to TRBD1. Looked up from germline, CDR1 is SGHTA and CDR2 is FQGNSA. The V and J ends lost 2 bases and 3 bases, in that order; junction bases with no gene match: 6. CDR3 length equals 15 residues. The CDR3 bases are TGTGCCAGCAGCTTAAACAGGGGCGGAGAAGAGACCCAGTACTTC. Residues: CASSLNRGGEETQYF.

Written as DNA, the CDR3 is TGTGCCAGCAGCCCCCCGGGGACTGAAGCTTTCTTT. This sequence encodes CASSPPGTEAFF. The rearrangement uses TRBV7-9 and TRBJ1-1, with unresolved D. Trimming pared 5 bases from V and 5 bases from J, leaving 9 bases between. Germline CDR1 and CDR2: SEHNR and FQNEAQ (reference sequence). CDR3 length: 12 amino acids.

This clone was picked up one time. V is TRBV7-6 and J is TRBJ2-3, with 9 bases fitting TRBD2. The CDR3 spans 16 residues. CDR1 is SGHVS, CDR2 FNYEAQ, per germline. J lost 3 bases, V lost 0 bases, and 4 bases had no gene match. CDR3 sequence reads: CASSLARAGGTDTQYF. The CDR3, as DNA: TGTGCCAGCAGCTTAGCCCGAGCGGGGGGAACAGATACGCAGTATTTT.

Here the CDR3 reads CATNALRGQSTDTQYF. In DNA, the CDR3 is TGTGCCACAAACGCATTGCGGGGGCAATCCACAGATACGCAGTATTTT. The gene calls are TRBV6-6 and TRBJ2-3; D is perhaps TRBD2 (7 bases). The V end lost 10 bases, the J end lost 2 bases, and 22 bases lay between the germline ends. The germline gives CDR1 MNHNY, CDR2 SVGAGI (reference sequence). The CDR3 totals 16 residues.

This chain connects TRBV27 to TRBJ1-6; unclear D gene. The CDR3 length is 14 residues. From germline, CDR1 is MNHEY and CDR2 SMNVEV (reference sequence). V was trimmed by 3 bases and J by 7 bases, leaving 10 bases between them. The CDR3 is CASSFWQINSPLHF. The CDR3 DNA sequence: TGTGCCAGCAGTTTTTGGCAGATCAATTCACCCCTCCACTTT.

The chain employs TRBV6-5 and TRBJ2-2; tentatively, D is TRBD1 (6 bases). Trimming took off 0 bases at V and 6 bases at J, with 8 bases between the two ends. The germline V gene has CDR1 MNHEY and CDR2 SVGAGI. The CDR3 covers 14 residues. CDR3 loop: CASSYSGAPGELFF. The CDR3 coding sequence is TGTGCCAGCAGTTACTCGGGGGCACCCGGGGAGCTGTTTTTT.

The chain recombines TRBV28 with TRBJ1-2; the D is unclear. The V gene lost 2 bases and the J gene lost 0 bases, with 7 bases spanning the gap. Germline V CDR1 and CDR2: MDHEN, SYDVKM. The CDR3 is made up of 14 amino acids. As DNA, the CDR3 is TGTGCCAGCAGTTTAGGAGAACCTAACTATGGCTACACCTTC. Translating it yields CASSLGEPNYGYTF.

CDR3 nucleotide sequence: TGTGCCAGCAGCTTGGACCGGGGGACAGATACGCAGTATTTT. This encodes CASSLDRGTDTQYF. The chain uses TRBV7-2 and TRBJ2-3, with a weak D call TRBD2 (6 bases). Germline V CDR1 and CDR2: SGHTA, FQGNSA. Trimming took off 3 bases at V and 3 bases at J, with 10 bases between the two ends. This CDR3 is built from 14 residues.

The genes are TRBV25-1 and TRBJ1-1, with 8 bases lining up with TRBD1. CDR1 is MGHDK and CDR2 is SYGVNS in the germline V gene. V shed 6 bases and J 6 bases; nucleotides not matched to a gene: 15. The CDR3 spans 16 residues. The CDR3 DNA reads as TGTGCCAGCAGCTTCCACACCGGGACAGGTGGGTCTGAAGCTTTCTTT. It codes for CASSFHTGTGGSEAFF. The complete variable domain, with remaining parts taken from reference TRBV25-1 and TRBJ1-1, reads EADIYQTPRYLVIGTGKKITLECSQTMGHDKMYWYQQDPGMELHLIHYSYGVNSTEKGDLSSESTVSRIRTEHFPLTLESARPSHTSQYLCASSFHTGTGGSEAFFGQGTRLTVV.

The J gene is TRBJ2-3, the V gene TRBV7-9; 12 bases match TRBD1. The J segment lost 3 bases and the V segment lost 2 bases, leaving 3 bases of the junction unmatched. This CDR3 is 16 amino acids long. Germline V gene data show CDR1 as SEHNR and CDR2 as FQNEAQ (reference sequence). CDR3 nucleotides: TGTGCCAGCAGCTTAAGGGACAGGGGGCGAACAGATACGCAGTATTTT. Translated: CASSLRDRGRTDTQYF.

The V call is TRBV5-6, the J call TRBJ1-1, with D possibly TRBD1 on 6 matching bases. The CDR3 is made up of 11 amino acids. CDR1 and CDR2 from the germline V gene are SGHDT and YYEEEE. Trimming removed 6 bases from V and 8 bases from J, with 11 bases in between. CDR3 amino acids: CASKGGPEAFF. The CDR3 region has the DNA TGTGCCAGCAAGGGGGGGCCCGAAGCTTTCTTT.

DNA for the CDR3: TGCGCCAGCAGCTGGGGGGACAGGGAATACAATGAGCAGTTCTTC. It yields the protein CASSWGDREYNEQFF. The rearrangement links TRBV5-1 to TRBJ2-1, with 9 bases aligning to TRBD1. J gave up 4 bases and V 3 bases, and 5 bases lay outside the gene matches. Germline loops: CDR1 SGHRS, CDR2 YFSETQ. This CDR3 is 15 amino acids long.

The J gene is TRBJ2-7, the V gene TRBV27, with D tentatively TRBD1 (6 bases). V was pared by 5 bases and J by 2 bases, with 19 bases between. Looked up from germline, CDR1 is MNHEY and CDR2 is SMNVEV (reference sequence). CDR3 length equals 16 residues. This CDR3 is CASSPSTGSAPYEQYF. The CDR3 nucleotides read TGTGCCAGCAGTCCCTCTACAGGGTCGGCCCCCTACGAGCAGTACTTC.

The chain links TRBV5-6 to TRBJ2-1; 7 positions agree with TRBD1. The CDR3 is made up of 15 amino acids. CDR1 SGHDT and CDR2 YYEEEE come from the germline V gene. The V gene end was trimmed by 0 bases and the J gene end by 1 base; junction bases not matched to a gene: 1. CDR3: CASSLEGASYNEQFF. The CDR3 DNA reads TGTGCCAGCAGCTTGGAGGGGGCTTCCTACAATGAGCAGTTCTTC.

This clone showed up just once. V is TRBV5-4 and J is TRBJ2-7, with a tentative D call TRBD2 (5 bases). Trimming pared 4 bases from V and 1 base from J, leaving 9 bases between. CDR3 size: 13 residues. In germline, CDR1 is SGHNT, CDR2 YYREEE (reference sequence). The CDR3 reads CASSNGISYEQYF. For the CDR3, the DNA is TGTGCCAGCAGCAACGGGATTTCCTACGAGCAGTACTTC.

The chain couples TRBV5-1 to TRBJ2-2, with D hard to call. Trimming shortened V by 5 bases and J by 0 bases, and 11 bases separated the two germline ends. The length of the CDR3 is 15 residues. The germline CDR1 and CDR2 sequences are SGHRS and YFSETQ. This chain's CDR3 is CASRRSEPNTGELFF. In nucleotides, the CDR3 is TGCGCCAGCAGGAGGTCAGAACCGAACACCGGGGAGCTGTTTTTT.